This TCR beta chain originates from a study of blood T cell repertoires in COVID-19. Here immunoSEQ multiplex PCR was the method, and the copy in TCRdb shows in-frame clones only, minus some. The sample yields about 160,000 clones, almost 85% seen once. The clonotype originates from a woman of 80 years or more with acute or convalescent COVID-19. The sequenced material came from peripheral blood.

Here the CDR3 DNA reads TGTGCCTGGAGTGGGTTGGCAGTTAATGAAAAACTGTTTTTT. Protein sequence: CAWSGLAVNEKLFF. The rearrangement joins TRBV30 to TRBJ1-4; no reliable D call. This CDR3 comprises 14 residues. Trimming took 1 base from V and 4 from J, leaving 10 bases between them. Germline-derived CDR1 and CDR2 are GTSNPN and SVGIG (reference sequence).